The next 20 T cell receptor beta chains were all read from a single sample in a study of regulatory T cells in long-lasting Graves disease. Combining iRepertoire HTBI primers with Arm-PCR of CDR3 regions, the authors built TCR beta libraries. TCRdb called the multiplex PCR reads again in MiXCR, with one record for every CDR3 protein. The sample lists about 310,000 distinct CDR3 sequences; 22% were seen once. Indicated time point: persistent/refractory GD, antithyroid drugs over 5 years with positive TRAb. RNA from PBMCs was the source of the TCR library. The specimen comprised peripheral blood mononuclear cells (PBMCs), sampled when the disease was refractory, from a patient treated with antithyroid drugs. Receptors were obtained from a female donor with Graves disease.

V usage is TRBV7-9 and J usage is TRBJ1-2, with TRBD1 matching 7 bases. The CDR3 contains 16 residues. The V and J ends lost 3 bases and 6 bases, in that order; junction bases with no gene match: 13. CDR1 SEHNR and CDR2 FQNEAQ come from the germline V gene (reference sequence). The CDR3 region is CASSFPGTAILDGYTF. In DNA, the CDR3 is TGTGCCAGCAGCTTTCCCGGGACAGCGATACTCGATGGCTACACCTTC.

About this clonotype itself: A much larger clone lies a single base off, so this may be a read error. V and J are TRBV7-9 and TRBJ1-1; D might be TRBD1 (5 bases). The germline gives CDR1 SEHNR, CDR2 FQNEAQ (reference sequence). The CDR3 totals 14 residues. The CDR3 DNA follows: TGTGCCAGCAGCAAAACAGGCATGAACACTGAAGATTTCTTT. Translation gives CASSKTGMNTEDFF.

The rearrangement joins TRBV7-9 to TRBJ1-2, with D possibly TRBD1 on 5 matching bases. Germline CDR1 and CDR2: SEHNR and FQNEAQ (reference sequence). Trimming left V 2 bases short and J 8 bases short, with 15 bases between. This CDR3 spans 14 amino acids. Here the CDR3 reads CASSLIGDSRGYTF. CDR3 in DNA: TGTGCCAGCAGCTTAATTGGGGACTCGAGGGGCTACACCTTC.

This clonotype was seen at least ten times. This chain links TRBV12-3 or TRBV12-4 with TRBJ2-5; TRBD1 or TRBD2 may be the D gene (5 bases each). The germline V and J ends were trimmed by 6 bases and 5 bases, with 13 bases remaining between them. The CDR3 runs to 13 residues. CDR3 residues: CASRTLGVETQYF. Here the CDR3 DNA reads TGTGCCAGCAGGACCCTGGGGGTTGAGACCCAGTACTTC.

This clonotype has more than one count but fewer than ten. CDR3 coding DNA: TGTGCCAGCAGTTCCCGGACAGTTTTAAATTCACCCCTCCACTTT. It codes for CASSSRTVLNSPLHF. This chain joins TRBV28 and TRBJ1-6; TRBD1 is a possible D gene (6 bases). Germline V gene lookup returns CDR1 MDHEN and CDR2 SYDVKM. This CDR3 comprises 15 residues. Trimming pared 4 bases from V and 7 bases from J, leaving 14 bases between.

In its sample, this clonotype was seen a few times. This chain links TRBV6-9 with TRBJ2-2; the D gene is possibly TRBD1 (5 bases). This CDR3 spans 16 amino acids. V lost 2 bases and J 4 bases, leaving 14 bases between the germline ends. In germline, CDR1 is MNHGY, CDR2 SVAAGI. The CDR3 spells CASSYNPRASTGELFF. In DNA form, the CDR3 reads TGTGCCAGCAGTTATAATCCCAGGGCCAGCACCGGGGAGCTGTTTTTT.

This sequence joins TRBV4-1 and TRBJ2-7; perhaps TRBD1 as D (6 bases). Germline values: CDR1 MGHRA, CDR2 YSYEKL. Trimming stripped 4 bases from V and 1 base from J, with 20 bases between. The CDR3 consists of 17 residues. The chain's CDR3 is CASSLKFQGQPSYEQYF. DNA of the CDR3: TGCGCCAGCAGCCTTAAATTTCAGGGACAACCATCCTACGAGCAGTACTTC.

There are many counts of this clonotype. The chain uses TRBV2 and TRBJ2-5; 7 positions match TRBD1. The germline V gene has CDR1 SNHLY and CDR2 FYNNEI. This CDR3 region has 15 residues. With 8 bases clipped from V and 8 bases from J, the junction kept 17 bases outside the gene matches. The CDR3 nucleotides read TGTGCCAGCCCCCGACAGGGCCAGTTCGACGAAACCCAGTACTTC. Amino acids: CASPRQGQFDETQYF.

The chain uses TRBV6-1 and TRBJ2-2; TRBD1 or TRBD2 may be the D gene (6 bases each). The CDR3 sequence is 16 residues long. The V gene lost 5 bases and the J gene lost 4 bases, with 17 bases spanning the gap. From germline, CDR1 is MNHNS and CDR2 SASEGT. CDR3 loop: CASSPRRDTVTGELFF. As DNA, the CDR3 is TGTGCCAGCAGTCCGAGGCGGGACACAGTCACCGGGGAGCTGTTTTTT.

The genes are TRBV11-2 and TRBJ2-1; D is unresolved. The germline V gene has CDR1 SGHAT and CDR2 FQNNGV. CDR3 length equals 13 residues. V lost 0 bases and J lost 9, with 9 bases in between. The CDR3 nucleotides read TGTGCCAGCAGCTTAGAAGCGATGGTTGAGCAGTTCTTC. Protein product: CASSLEAMVEQFF.

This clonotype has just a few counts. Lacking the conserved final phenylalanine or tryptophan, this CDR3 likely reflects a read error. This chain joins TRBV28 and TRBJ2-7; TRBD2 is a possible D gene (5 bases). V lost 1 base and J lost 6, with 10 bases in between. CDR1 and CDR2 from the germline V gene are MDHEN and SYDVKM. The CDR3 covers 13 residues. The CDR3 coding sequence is TGTGCCAGCAGTTTATCCGTCGGGGTCGAGCAGTACTCC. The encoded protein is CASSLSVGVEQYS.

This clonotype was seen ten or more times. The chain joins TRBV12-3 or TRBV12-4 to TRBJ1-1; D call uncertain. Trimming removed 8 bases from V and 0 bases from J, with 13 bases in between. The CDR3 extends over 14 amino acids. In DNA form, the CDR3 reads TGTGCCAGCCTACCCTCCCCATTGAACACTGAAGCTTTCTTT. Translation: CASLPSPLNTEAFF.

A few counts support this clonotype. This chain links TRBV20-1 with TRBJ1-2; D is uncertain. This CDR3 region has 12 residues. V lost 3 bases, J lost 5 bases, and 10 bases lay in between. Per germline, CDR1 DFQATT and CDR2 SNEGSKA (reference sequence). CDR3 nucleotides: TGCAGTGCTAGTCTTGACGTGTATGGCTACACCTTC. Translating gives CSASLDVYGYTF.

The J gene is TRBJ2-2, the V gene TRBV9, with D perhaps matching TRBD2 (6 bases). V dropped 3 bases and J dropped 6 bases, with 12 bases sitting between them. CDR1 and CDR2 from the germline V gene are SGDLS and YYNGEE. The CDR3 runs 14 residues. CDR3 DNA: TGTGCCAGCAGCGCCCGACTAGTGCCCGGGGAGCTGTTTTTT. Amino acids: CASSARLVPGELFF.

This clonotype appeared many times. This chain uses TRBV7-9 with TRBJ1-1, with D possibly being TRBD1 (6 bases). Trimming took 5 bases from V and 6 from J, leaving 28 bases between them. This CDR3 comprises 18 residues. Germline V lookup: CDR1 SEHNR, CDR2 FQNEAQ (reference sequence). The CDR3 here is CASSRVRGTERILAEAFF. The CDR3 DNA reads TGTGCCAGCAGCCGCGTTAGGGGGACGGAGCGGATTCTTGCTGAAGCTTTCTTT.

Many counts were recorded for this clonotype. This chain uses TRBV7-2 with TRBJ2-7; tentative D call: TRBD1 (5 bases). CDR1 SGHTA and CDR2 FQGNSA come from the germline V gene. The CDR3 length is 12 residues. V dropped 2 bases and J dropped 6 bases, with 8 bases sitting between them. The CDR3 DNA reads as TGTGCCAGCAGCTTACAGGGATTCGAGCAGTACTTC. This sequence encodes CASSLQGFEQYF.

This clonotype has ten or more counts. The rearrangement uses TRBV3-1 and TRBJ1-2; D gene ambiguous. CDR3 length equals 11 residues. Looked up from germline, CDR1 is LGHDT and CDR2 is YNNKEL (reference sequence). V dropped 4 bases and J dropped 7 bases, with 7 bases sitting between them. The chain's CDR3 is CASSRGVGYTF. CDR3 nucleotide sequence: TGTGCCAGCAGCCGGGGAGTTGGCTACACCTTC.

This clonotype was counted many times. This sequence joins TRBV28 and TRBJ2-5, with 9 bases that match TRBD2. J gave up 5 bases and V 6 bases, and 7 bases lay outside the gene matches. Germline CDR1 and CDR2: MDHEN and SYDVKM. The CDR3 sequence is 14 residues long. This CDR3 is CASRGSGGAETQYF. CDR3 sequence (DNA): TGTGCCAGCAGGGGTAGCGGGGGTGCGGAGACCCAGTACTTC.

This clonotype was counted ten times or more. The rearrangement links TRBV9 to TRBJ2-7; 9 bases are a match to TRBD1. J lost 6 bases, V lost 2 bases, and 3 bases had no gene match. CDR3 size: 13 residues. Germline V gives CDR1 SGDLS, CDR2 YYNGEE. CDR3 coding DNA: TGTGCCAGCAGCGTCGGGACAGGGCTCGAGCAGTACTTC. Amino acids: CASSVGTGLEQYF.

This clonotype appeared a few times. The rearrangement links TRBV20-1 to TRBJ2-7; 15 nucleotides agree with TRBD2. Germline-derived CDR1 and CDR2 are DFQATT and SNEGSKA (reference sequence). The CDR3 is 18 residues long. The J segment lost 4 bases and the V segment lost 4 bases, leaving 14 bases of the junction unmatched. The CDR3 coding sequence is TGCAGTGCTATAAGACCTCCGGGACTAGCGGGAGGACTATACGAGCAGTACTTC. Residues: CSAIRPPGLAGGLYEQYF.